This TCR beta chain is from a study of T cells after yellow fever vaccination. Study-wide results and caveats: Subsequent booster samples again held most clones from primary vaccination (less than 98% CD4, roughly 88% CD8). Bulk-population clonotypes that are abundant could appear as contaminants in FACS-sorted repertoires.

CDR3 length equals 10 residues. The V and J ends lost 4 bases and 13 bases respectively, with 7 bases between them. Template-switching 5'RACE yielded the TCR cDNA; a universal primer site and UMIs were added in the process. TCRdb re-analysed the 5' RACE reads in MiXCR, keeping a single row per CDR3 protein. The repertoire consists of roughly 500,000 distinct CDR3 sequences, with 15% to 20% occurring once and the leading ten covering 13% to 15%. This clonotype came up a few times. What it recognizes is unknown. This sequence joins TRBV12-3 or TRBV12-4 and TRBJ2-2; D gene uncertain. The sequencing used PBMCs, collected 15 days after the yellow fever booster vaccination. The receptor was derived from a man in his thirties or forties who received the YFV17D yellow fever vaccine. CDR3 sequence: CASSSGRLFF. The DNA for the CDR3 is TGTGCCAGCAGTTCCGGCCGGCTGTTTTTT.